The text below deals with one TCR beta chain. This entry comes from a study of technical replicates of blood from a handful of donors. Assay: immunoSEQ multiplex PCR; the TCRdb copy retains only in-frame clones and omits some. The table includes about 83,000 clones, around nine tenths detected once. CDR1 SQVTM and CDR2 ANQGSEA come from the germline V gene. The CDR3 totals 13 residues. Trimming took off 4 bases at V and 6 bases at J, with 15 bases between the two ends. The specimen sequenced was T cells isolated from PBMCs. This clonotype was sampled from a human donor in good health. The chain couples TRBV29-1 to TRBJ1-1; weak D call: TRBD1 (5 bases). CDR3 sequence reads: CSVGRTWGAEAFF. CDR3 DNA: TGCAGCGTTGGAAGGACATGGGGGGCTGAAGCTTTCTTT.